The clone carrying this T cell receptor beta chain has a handful of counts. TCR beta rearrangements were amplified from peripheral blood genomic DNA. Multiplex touch-down PCR with TRB-A/B primers amplified rearranged V-D-J TRB sequences. MiXCR, run by TCRdb on the multiplex PCR reads, gives a single entry per CDR3 protein. The sample has some 10,000 distinct CDR3 sequences; over 30% are singletons. The data were taken from a study of T cell repertoires in aging, cancer and after chemotherapy. Source material: blood. The source is a human donor in good health.

The CDR3, as DNA: TGTGCCACCAGCAGGGGGGGGGGGTATGGCTACACCTTC. It translates to CATSRGGGYGYTF. V gene TRBV15 combines with J gene TRBJ1-2; tentative D call: TRBD1 (5 bases). The V end lost 3 bases, the J end lost 5 bases, and 10 bases lay between the germline ends. The CDR3 spans 13 residues. Germline values: CDR1 LNHNV, CDR2 YYDKDF (reference sequence). Full variable domain (outside the CDR3, taken from reference TRBV15 and TRBJ1-2): DAMVIQNPRYQVTQFGKPVTLSCSQTLNHNVMYWYQQKSSQAPKLLFHYYDKDFNNEADTPDNFQSRRPNTSFCFLDIRSPGLGDTAMYLCATSRGGGYGYTFGSGTRLTVV.